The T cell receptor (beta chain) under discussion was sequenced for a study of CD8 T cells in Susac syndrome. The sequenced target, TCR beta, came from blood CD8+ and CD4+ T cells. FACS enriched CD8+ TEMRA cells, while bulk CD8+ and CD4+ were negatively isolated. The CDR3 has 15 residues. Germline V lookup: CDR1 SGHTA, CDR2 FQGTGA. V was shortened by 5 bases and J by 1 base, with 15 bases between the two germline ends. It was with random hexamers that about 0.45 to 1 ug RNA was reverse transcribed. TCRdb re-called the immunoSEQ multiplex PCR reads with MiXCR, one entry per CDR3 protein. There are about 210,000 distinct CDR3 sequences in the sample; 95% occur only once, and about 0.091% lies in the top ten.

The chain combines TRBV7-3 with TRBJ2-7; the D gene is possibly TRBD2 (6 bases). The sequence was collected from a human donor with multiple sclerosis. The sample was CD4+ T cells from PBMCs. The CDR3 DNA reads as TGTGCCAGCAGCCCGACCCTAGCGTCATCCTACGAGCAGTACTTC. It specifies CASSPTLASSYEQYF.